The 17 T cell receptor beta chains below were found in one sample sequenced in a study of beta chain features in type 1 diabetes. Expressed TCRB transcripts were sequenced because the entire RNA isolate underwent reverse transcription. The data were produced by immunoSEQ multiplex PCR, yet TCRdb's version contains in-frame clones alone and is incomplete. The table lists fewer than 900,000 clones, 17% of them singletons. Sample: naive CD4+ T cells from blood. Receptors originate from a woman between 18 and 29 years old in good health.

A few counts support this clone. CDR3 sequence: CASVWGAGITGELFF. CDR3 nucleotides: TGTGCCAGCGTCTGGGGAGCGGGGATCACCGGGGAGCTGTTTTTT. V and J are TRBV6-6 and TRBJ2-2, with 7 nucleotides matching TRBD2. The CDR3 length is 15 residues. From germline, CDR1 is MNHNY and CDR2 SVGAGI (reference sequence). The V gene end was trimmed by 8 bases and the J gene end by 4 bases; junction bases not matched to a gene: 10.

This clone was found a few times. The rearrangement links TRBV7-2 to TRBJ2-2, with a tentative D call TRBD2 (5 bases). The germline V gene has CDR1 SGHTA and CDR2 FQGNSA. Trimming cost V 4 bases and J 6 bases, with 24 bases left between them. This CDR3 has 18 amino acids. In DNA form, the CDR3 reads TGTGCCAGCAGCTCACCACTAGTGGGTCCACTTAACCCCGGGGAGCTGTTTTTT. The encoded protein is CASSSPLVGPLNPGELFF.

The rearrangement uses TRBV25-1 and TRBJ2-1; 7 bases agree with TRBD2. CDR1 is MGHDK, CDR2 SYGVNS, per germline. J was trimmed by 3 bases and V by 1 base; bases with no gene match: 9. The CDR3 sequence is 17 residues long. The CDR3 bases are TGTGCCAGCAGTGAATCCCCGGGACTAAATCGCTACAATGAGCAGTTCTTC. Protein: CASSESPGLNRYNEQFF.

In its sample, this clone was seen a few times. Here the CDR3 DNA reads TGTGCCAGCAGCCCCCCGGGGACTAGCGGTTACAATGAGCAGTTCTTC. Amino acid sequence: CASSPPGTSGYNEQFF. V is TRBV7-2 and J is TRBJ2-1; TRBD2 aligns across 11 bases. V was pared by 5 bases and J by 4 bases, with 7 bases of the junction left unmatched. There are 16 residues in the CDR3. Germline CDR1 SGHTA, CDR2 FQGNSA.

The table lists this clone with a few counts. The gene calls are TRBV7-6 and TRBJ2-1; 7 bases align to TRBD1. This CDR3 spans 15 amino acids. Germline assignment: CDR1 SGHVS and CDR2 FNYEAQ. J lost 6 bases, V lost 1 base, and 6 bases had no gene match. The CDR3 sequence is CASSLGQGSSNEQFF. As DNA, the CDR3 is TGTGCCAGCAGCTTAGGACAGGGAAGTAGCAATGAGCAGTTCTTC.

This clone was picked up a small number of times. The rearrangement uses TRBV11-1 and TRBJ2-7, with D possibly matching TRBD2 (6 bases). Germline CDR1 and CDR2: SGHAT and FQDESV (reference sequence). V was clipped by 1 base and J by 3 bases, with 16 bases between them. The CDR3 loop spans 16 amino acids. The CDR3 here is CASSLGGTGLLYEQYF. The CDR3 DNA sequence: TGTGCCAGCAGCTTAGGGGGAACGGGACTCCTCTACGAGCAGTACTTC. The full variable domain, its missing parts supplied by reference TRBV11-1 and TRBJ2-7, is EAEVAQSPRYKITEKSQAVAFWCDPISGHATLYWYRQILGQGPELLVQFQDESVVDDSQLPKDRFSAERLKGVDSTLKIQPAELGDSAMYLCASSLGGTGLLYEQYFGPGTRLTVT.

This chain joins TRBV7-3 and TRBJ2-7, with 9 bases identical to TRBD1. V dropped 5 bases and J dropped 2; count of bases not matched to a gene: 7. Looked up from germline, CDR1 is SGHTA and CDR2 is FQGTGA. The CDR3 extends over 15 amino acids. The CDR3 loop reads CASSPNRDRAYEQYF. The CDR3 coding sequence is TGTGCCAGCAGCCCAAACCGGGACAGGGCCTACGAGCAGTACTTC.

This rearrangement joins TRBV9 to TRBJ2-2; D perhaps matches TRBD1 (7 bases). CDR1 and CDR2 from the germline V gene are SGDLS and YYNGEE. This CDR3 has 16 residues. V dropped 3 bases and J dropped 5 bases, with 17 bases sitting between them. CDR3 sequence: CASSARGDSGTGELFF. CDR3 nucleotide sequence: TGTGCCAGCAGCGCGAGGGGGGACAGCGGAACCGGGGAGCTGTTTTTT.

This clone was picked up a small number of times. The chain is built from TRBV7-2 and TRBJ2-2; D possibly corresponds to TRBD2 (5 bases). The CDR3 runs to 15 residues. Germline V gene sequence: CDR1 SGHTA, CDR2 FQGNSA. Trimming shortened V by 3 bases and J by 2 bases, and 10 bases separated the two germline ends. Here the CDR3 reads CASSLNAGNTGELFF. CDR3 bases: TGTGCCAGCAGCTTGAATGCGGGCAACACCGGGGAGCTGTTTTTT. Full variable domain (remainder filled in from reference TRBV7-2 and TRBJ2-2): GAGVSQSPSNKVTEKGKDVELRCDPISGHTALYWYRQSLGQGLEFLIYFQGNSAPDKSGLPSDRFSAERTGGSVSTLTIQRTQQEDSAVYLCASSLNAGNTGELFFGEGSRLTVL.

The chain is built from TRBV4-2 and TRBJ1-1; perhaps TRBD1 as D (5 bases). The germline CDR1 and CDR2 sequences are LGHNA and YNFKEQ. Trimming pared 0 bases from V and 0 bases from J, leaving 14 bases between. The CDR3 extends over 17 amino acids. CDR3 bases: TGTGCCAGCAGCCAAGATCTCGGGGGAGGAATGAACACTGAAGCTTTCTTT. Residues: CASSQDLGGGMNTEAFF.

This clone was picked up a small number of times. This rearrangement joins TRBV5-4 to TRBJ2-2; 11 bases are shared with TRBD2. J gave up 5 bases and V 2 bases, and 8 bases lay outside the gene matches. In germline, CDR1 is SGHNT, CDR2 YYREEE (reference sequence). CDR3 size: 17 residues. The CDR3 sequence is CASSLRGLAERTGELFF. The CDR3 region has the DNA TGTGCCAGCAGCTTACGGGGACTAGCGGAAAGAACCGGGGAGCTGTTTTTT.

This sequence joins TRBV6-6 and TRBJ2-4; D may be TRBD1 (5 bases). The germline V gene has CDR1 MNHNY and CDR2 SVGAGI (reference sequence). The CDR3 totals 13 residues. V was cut by 5 bases and J by 9 bases, with 14 bases left in between. CDR3 nucleotides: TGTGCCAGCAGTGTCAGGGCCCAAATCATTCAGTACTTC. It specifies CASSVRAQIIQYF.

The rearrangement links TRBV5-1 to TRBJ1-1; perhaps TRBD1 as D (6 bases). Germline CDR1 is SGHRS and CDR2 is YFSETQ. The germline V and J ends were trimmed by 4 bases and 0 bases, with 10 bases remaining between them. The CDR3 covers 14 residues. CDR3 coding DNA: TGCGCCAGCAGCCCGGGACACCTGAACACTGAAGCTTTCTTT. The encoded protein is CASSPGHLNTEAFF.

This clone was seen more than once but under ten times. The CDR3 DNA reads TGTGCCAGCAGTTACTCGAGCGGGACCGGCACAGATACGCAGTATTTT. This translates into CASSYSSGTGTDTQYF. The chain couples TRBV6-5 to TRBJ2-3; 7 nucleotides align to TRBD2. Trimming cost V 0 bases and J 1 base; bases outside gene matches: 4. The CDR3 spans 16 residues. Germline assignment: CDR1 MNHEY and CDR2 SVGAGI.

This clone was seen only a few times. This chain uses TRBV7-3 with TRBJ2-1; TRBD1 aligns across 9 bases. This CDR3 has 18 amino acids. Germline V lookup: CDR1 SGHTA, CDR2 FQGTGA. V lost 2 bases and J lost 0; bases outside the gene matches: 8. The CDR3 region has the DNA TGTGCCAGCAGCTTAGGCTACAGGGGGCGATACTCCTACAATGAGCAGTTCTTC. It codes for CASSLGYRGRYSYNEQFF.

This clone showed up just a few times. The chain has TRBV13 and TRBJ1-1, with 9 bases that match TRBD1. The J segment lost 12 bases and the V segment lost 5 bases, leaving 16 bases of the junction unmatched. CDR3 length: 15 residues. The V gene's germline CDR1 is PRHDT and CDR2 FYEKMQ (reference sequence). This chain's CDR3 is CASSTSYTGGASTFF. For the CDR3, the DNA is TGTGCCAGCAGCACCTCCTACACAGGGGGCGCATCAACTTTCTTT.

This rearrangement joins TRBV7-6 to TRBJ2-1; no firm D call. The CDR3 extends over 13 amino acids. V dropped 1 base and J dropped 5 bases, with 6 bases sitting between them. Germline V gene lookup returns CDR1 SGHVS and CDR2 FNYEAQ. CDR3 bases: TGTGCCAGCAGCTTAGTGGAGAACAATGAGCAGTTCTTC. It codes for CASSLVENNEQFF.